One and the same sample provided the 11 T cell receptor beta chains below, sequenced in a study of Ad26.COV2.S vaccination and SARS-CoV-2 variants. The method was immunoSEQ multiplex PCR; TCRdb's version includes in-frame clones alone and lacks a portion of them. Seen here are 400,000 or so clones, approximately 90% observed once, and the top ten hold roughly 3.2%. Treatment given: approximately 18 received Ad26.COV2.S at low or high dose, single or two shots; roughly 5 received placebo; per-sample allocation not given. Day 63 after the first injection of vaccine or placebo was the sampling time. The sample consisted of peripheral blood, taken in a trial of Ad26.COV2.S vaccine versus placebo. The receptors come from a person aged 18-60 years who received the Ad26.COV2.S COVID-19 vaccine or a placebo.

The gene calls are TRBV7-9 and TRBJ2-1; TRBD2 matches at 8 bases. CDR1 and CDR2 from the germline V gene are SEHNR and FQNEAQ (reference sequence). The CDR3 sequence is 12 residues long. V lost 5 bases and J lost 15; bases outside the gene matches: 9. DNA for the CDR3: TGTGCCAGCAGCCCTTCGGGGGGGGCGCCGTTCTTC. Translated: CASSPSGGAPFF.

The CDR3 coding sequence is TGTGCCAGCAGTTACTCGGCGGGCCGGGAAAAACTGTTTTTT. Protein: CASSYSAGREKLFF. The gene calls are TRBV6-5 and TRBJ1-4; D not certain. With 0 bases removed from V and 8 bases from J, the gap between germline ends came to 10 bases. This CDR3 is built from 14 residues. Germline CDR1 MNHEY, CDR2 SVGAGI.

The chain has TRBV18 and TRBJ2-7; D is perhaps TRBD2 (5 bases). V gave up 6 bases and J gave up 1 base, with 10 bases separating them. Germline values: CDR1 KGHSH, CDR2 LQKENI. The length of the CDR3 is 13 residues. CDR3 amino acids: CASSPGTSYEQYF. CDR3 nucleotides: TGTGCCAGCTCCCCGGGAACTTCCTACGAGCAGTACTTC.

CDR3 sequence: CASSQGTGGVYEQYF. The CDR3 DNA sequence: TGCGCCAGCAGCCAAGGGACAGGGGGCGTCTACGAGCAGTACTTC. The rearrangement links TRBV4-3 to TRBJ2-7; 11 bases match TRBD1. Trimming removed 1 base from V and 3 bases from J; junction bases left unmatched: 2. Germline CDR1 LGHNA, CDR2 YSLEER. CDR3 length: 15 residues.

The rearrangement joins TRBV6-1 to TRBJ2-3; TRBD2 agrees at 12 bases. The CDR3 loop spans 20 amino acids. Per germline, CDR1 MNHNS and CDR2 SASEGT. V lost 1 base, J lost 0 bases, and 11 bases stayed unmatched. CDR3 loop: CASSEGRLAGEVTSTDTQYF. The CDR3 region has the DNA TGTGCCAGCAGTGAAGGGAGACTAGCGGGGGAGGTTACTAGCACAGATACGCAGTATTTT.

This clone was counted a single time. The chain couples TRBV5-1 to TRBJ2-1, with D perhaps TRBD1 (5 bases). The germline V gene encodes CDR1 SGHRS and CDR2 YFSETQ. V gave up 1 base and J gave up 5 bases, with 10 bases separating them. The CDR3 has 14 amino acids. CDR3 bases: TGCGCCAGCAGCTTGAGCCAGGACAACAATGAGCAGTTCTTC. Amino acids: CASSLSQDNNEQFF.

For this clone: The sample holds other DNA sequences that translate to the same CDR3. This chain joins TRBV11-3 and TRBJ1-3, with unresolved D. The CDR3 is made up of 13 amino acids. Germline V gene lookup returns CDR1 SGHNT and CDR2 YENEEA. Trimming cost V 5 bases and J 4 bases, with 9 bases left between them. In nucleotides, the CDR3 is TGTGCCAGCAGCCGGGGTCCGGGAAACACCATATATTTT. Protein product: CASSRGPGNTIYF.

This chain connects TRBV5-1 to TRBJ2-1; possibly TRBD1 for D (5 bases). CDR3 length equals 15 residues. The germline V and J ends were trimmed by 3 bases and 0 bases, with 10 bases remaining between them. Germline CDR1 and CDR2: SGHRS and YFSETQ. CDR3 DNA sequence: TGCGCCAGCAGCTCCCGACAGAGCTCCTACAATGAGCAGTTCTTC. Encoded protein: CASSSRQSSYNEQFF.

This clone was seen only a few times. In nucleotides, the CDR3 is TGTGCCAGCAGCTTGTCCCCGGACGGTGGTGAAAAACTGTTTTTT. Protein sequence: CASSLSPDGGEKLFF. The J gene is TRBJ1-4, the V gene TRBV7-2; D not certain. Trimming stripped 3 bases from V and 7 bases from J, with 15 bases between. The CDR3 is 15 residues long. The germline gives CDR1 SGHTA, CDR2 FQGNSA.

The chain combines TRBV7-2 with TRBJ1-6; D may be TRBD1 (5 bases). The ends were cut back, 6 bases at V and 5 bases at J, with 14 bases in the middle. The CDR3 is 15 residues long. Germline CDR1 and CDR2: SGHTA and FQGNSA. The CDR3 DNA is TGTGCCAGCAGTCTATTTTCAGGGAATAATTCACCCCTCCACTTT. This codes for CASSLFSGNNSPLHF. Based on the CDR3 plus reference TRBV7-2 and TRBJ1-6, the full variable domain is GAGVSQSPSNKVTEKGKDVELRCDPISGHTALYWYRQSLGQGLEFLIYFQGNSAPDKSGLPSDRFSAERTGGSVSTLTIQRTQQEDSAVYLCASSLFSGNNSPLHFGNGTRLTVT.

The chain recombines TRBV21-1 with TRBJ2-7; the table gives TRBD1 as D, unverified against the DNA. TRBV21-1 is a recognized pseudogene. The CDR3 is 15 residues long. CDR3 sequence: CASSKDGTGGEEQYF. CDR3 in DNA: TGTGCCAGCAGCAAAGACGGGACAGGGGGGGAGGAGCAGTACTTC.